This T cell receptor beta chain originates from a study of cytomegalovirus exposure and HLA in healthy donors. This PCR relied on a set of 60 Vbeta primers and 13 Jbeta primers. TCRdb's table, derived via immunoSEQ multiplex PCR, lists solely in-frame clones and lacks some. The data contain approximately 120,000 clones, around 77% of them singletons. Study results and caveats: Available immune exposure information covered CMV serostatus only.

Concerning this clone itself: Its antigen is undetermined.

The CDR3 is 13 amino acids. Trimming pared 3 bases from V and 3 bases from J, leaving 5 bases between. Germline CDR1 is LNHDA and CDR2 is SQIVND (reference sequence). The clonotype comes from a woman in her 40s in good health and CMV-seropositive. The source material was PBMCs. The gene calls are TRBV19 and TRBJ2-2, with no clear D. This CDR3 reads CASSIGDTGELFF. As DNA, the CDR3 is TGTGCCAGTAGTATTGGAGACACCGGGGAGCTGTTTTTT.